This T cell receptor beta chain was found in a study of cytomegalovirus exposure and HLA in healthy donors. Points from the study as a whole: Most of the TCR beta V segments (in an earlier analysis) were productive either about 87% or about 30% of the time. It was about 150 TCR beta chains that were listed as cytomegalovirus-associated.

This clone appeared a few times. Antigen unknown. Vbeta (60) and Jbeta (13) primers were used in the PCR. The method was immunoSEQ multiplex PCR; TCRdb's version includes in-frame clones alone and lacks a portion of them. The table has about 110,000 clones, under 85% seen once. Germline V gene data show CDR1 as KGHSH and CDR2 as LQKENI. This CDR3 contains 14 residues. The V and J ends lost 6 bases and 3 bases, in that order; junction bases with no gene match: 6. The chain employs TRBV18 and TRBJ2-7; 9 bases map to TRBD1. The sequence derives from a male donor in good health and CMV-seronegative. Specimen: PBMCs. CDR3 bases: TGTGCCAGCTCGCCGGGACAGGGAAACTACGAGCAGTACTTC. Translating it yields CASSPGQGNYEQYF.